This paragraph covers one T cell receptor beta chain sequence. Its antigen remains undetermined. The sample holds no much larger clone one base away, and base qualities are not on file. Spanning cysteine to phenylalanine, the CDR3 consists of 15 amino acids. Of the read, only the CDR3 DNA is kept; its 45 bases are in frame from base 1. The germline V end is reduced by 3 bases and the J end by 6 bases; junction bases left unmatched: 7. The germline V gene (reference sequence) sets CDR1 to SGHNT and CDR2 to YYREEE. This record comes from a study of cytomegalovirus exposure and HLA in healthy donors (dated by TCRdb to 2016 to 2017). As for the study more broadly: In an earlier analysis of 587 of the donors, approximately 260 Gb of sequence data and some 120 million unique TCR beta sequences from about 190 million T cells were reported. About 320 gigabases of sequencing data and roughly 90 million unique TCR sequences were included in an early release covering under 650 HLA-typed donors. Among the roughly 430 genotyped donors, 75% to 90% belonged to the genetic ancestry cluster associated with self-reported Caucasian donors. The aim of the study was to test whether cataloging public T cell receptors could identify signatures of past pathogen exposure. The study profiled the T cell repertoires of hundreds of subjects by immunosequencing and related them to cytomegalovirus serostatus. In addition to the first cohort of 666 subjects, a separate validation cohort of some 120 different subjects was used. To predict cytomegalovirus infection status, the study brought together high-throughput TCR immunosequencing, statistical association of individual TCRs with disease status, and machine learning. A later analysis re-analyzed previously published TCR beta repertoires from 666 donors and added high-resolution HLA genotyping to study TCR occurrence patterns. In the later analysis, no new phenotypic data were used to find candidate immune exposures; instead, reliance was placed on TCR beta sequences and their occurrence across donors. To decide whether each TCR beta V gene segment behaved as functional or pseudogenic, an earlier analysis of some 600 of the donors relied on high-throughput TCR beta sequencing. Donor age, sex, ethnicity and CMV serostatus were collected together with the repertoire data. A later genetic analysis took genome-wide SNP genotypes for about three fifths of the 666 donors and used that subset as a discovery cohort. Every discovery cohort repertoire had been produced on one sequencing platform. HLA typing covered class I and class II loci at four-digit resolution. The number of typed donors differed by locus: about 620-640 for A, B, C, DRB1 and DQB1; some 500 for DQA1; about 600 for DPA1; and roughly 450 for DPB1. Because of strong linkage in the cohort, roughly five DR-DQ haplotypes were treated as single units for association and clustering. On average, around 240,000 unique TCR beta nucleotide sequences were sequenced per donor among 300 to 500 genotyped donors of the cohort, with about 19% of those sequences being non-productive. What the research found in general, with its limitations: At a false discovery rate of 0.05, a later analysis linked approximately 18,000 TCR beta sequences to specific HLA alleles. A later analysis reported that several top co-occurrence clusters appeared linked to parvovirus B19, influenza, CMV and Epstein-Barr virus. Correlated functional status among segregating V segments might be attributable to linkage disequilibrium, but an unknown experimental factor could not be ruled out. The earlier analysis of 450 to 700 of the donors excluded 15 to 20 rarely observed V segments, including chromosome 9 orphons, because counts were too low. A cluster of highly shared sequence variants was judged likely to be a technical artifact of the sequencing pipeline. An association between a missense DCLRE1C variant and V-gene and J-gene trimming of TCR beta chains was found in a later genetic analysis and replicated in an independent cohort. Some IMGT-functional V segments, including TRBV6-2 and TRBV6-3, could not be distinguished by the 87-base-pair reads and were therefore excluded. Broadly in line with IMGT annotations, most TCR beta V segments showed up in productive rearrangements about 87% or about 30% of the time in an earlier analysis of approximately 640 of the donors. The classifier was reported to diagnose cytomegalovirus status with high specificity and sensitivity in both the original cohort and the validation cohort. Roughly uniform sequencing depth across donors was assumed in presence/absence analyses, although this assumption may not hold. The study listed 150 to 200 TCR beta chains as associated with cytomegalovirus. A later analysis found that TCR association rates varied across HLA loci, with DRB1 alleles showing the most associated TCRs and HLA-C alleles the fewest. In vitro tests confirmed that a few of the cytomegalovirus-associated TCR beta chains recognize cytomegalovirus antigens. Across donors, most TCR sequences were observed very rarely, whereas some public TCRs were present in many individuals. In this cohort, only TCR beta chains were sequenced, and detectable features were limited by the absence of alpha or paired-chain data. For the cohort, immune exposure information was limited to CMV serostatus. A further reported finding was that TCR beta sequences accurately predicted the HLA-A and HLA-B alleles for most subjects in the first cohort. Because HLA typing was unavailable for some donors at each locus, only the typed subset was used in association tests. In a later analysis, HLA-associated TCR beta chains showed more clonal expansion and lower generation probabilities than non-associated chains that were equally common. It was suggested by the authors that the approach could potentially be generalized to other disease states and immunological phenotypes. Compared with the roughly 700-donor mean, donors in an Asian-associated ancestry cluster had fewer N-insertions in productive TCRs, according to a later genetic analysis. Strong co-occurrence of HLA alleles, especially DR and DQ, made assigning TCR associations to individual alleles difficult. According to a later analysis, most CMV-associated TCR beta chains appeared to be HLA-restricted, and the HLA associations seemed to be driven largely by CMV exposure.

To prepare the library, the immunoSEQ multiplex PCR assay was applied. A mixture of 60 forward primers for TCR Vbeta segments and 13 reverse primers for TCR Jbeta segments was used in the multiplex PCR. The CDR3 region of rearranged TCR beta genes was amplified from genomic DNA by a multiplex PCR assay. Amplified TCR beta libraries were sequenced as 87-base-pair reads on the Illumina HiSeq System. The authors processed their data as follows. In a later analysis, tens of millions of unique TCR beta chains were counted across the roughly 610 repertoires, and roughly 10 million of these chains were shared by at least two donors. To remove PCR and sequencing errors, raw reads were error-corrected and collapsed into unique sequences using a nearest-neighbor algorithm that merged closely related sequences. Alignment of CDR3 sequences to IMGT reference sequences was used to assign V, D and J gene segments. For a sequence to be retained, a match of at least six nucleotides was required to both a V gene segment and a J gene segment. Rearrangements were called productive when the CDR3 lacked stop codons and stayed in frame with V and J; all others were non-productive. Following IMGT convention, CDR3 was defined as the stretch from the second conserved V-encoded cysteine to the conserved J-encoded phenylalanine. In an earlier analysis of more than 550 of the donors, sequences lacking an unambiguous match to a single V gene segment were excluded. An earlier analysis of 587 of the donors classified V segments as functional when productive rearrangements were above 56.7% and as segregating when the standard deviation between donors was above 5%. A statistical classification framework was built for diagnosing cytomegalovirus status from the catalog of TCR beta chain sequences. In a later analysis, V and J genes were assigned by comparing TCR nucleotide sequences against IMGT/GENE-DB human TR gene sequences. The TCRdist pipeline was used in a later analysis to assign CDR3 sequences and most-parsimonious VDJ recombination scenarios. In a later analysis, each TCR beta chain was defined by its CDR3 amino acid sequence together with its V-gene family, and reads lacking a unique V-gene family were excluded. As a way to deal with suspected cross-contamination and a sequencing artifact, a later analysis dropped roughly 600 nucleotide sequences that were highly shared and had low generation probability. In a later analysis, a clonal expansion index was calculated for each public chain from normalized within-repertoire ranks of inferred template counts. A later analysis computed generation probabilities with a VDJ recombination model fitted to out-of-frame rearrangements, and checked the results against IGoR. A later analysis scored TCR-TCR, TCR-HLA and TCR-CMV co-occurrence with hypergeometric tests, applying a repertoire-size bias correction to TCR pairs. False discovery rates were estimated in a later analysis by permuting HLA or CMV assignments 20 times. In a later analysis, co-occurring TCRs were grouped using DBSCAN, and TCRdist sequence similarity was added for clustering within HLA-allele-positive subsets. Repertoires with fewer than 30,000 or more than 120,000 public chains were left out of co-occurrence clustering, as were four to six repertoires with anomalous nucleotide sharing. This immuneACCESS table, as held by TCRdb, lists in-frame sequences with V and J called but not all clones. Of the missing ones, under half trace to an unresolved V gene in checked studies; the others have no known cause. D and trimming were read from the DNA, whereas the V and J calls and clone size are those reported in that table. This sample has around 150,000 clones in its table, and around 79% of those were observed once. The biggest ten clones account for approximately 6.2% of the sample.

The cohort consisted of approximately 670 healthy bone marrow donors. At the time of sampling, every cohort member was nominally healthy, though immune exposures that went unrecorded were likely present. The donor was CMV seropositive and belonged to the group of 250 to 350 seropositive cohort members. Each donor provided a peripheral blood sample, and peripheral blood mononuclear cells were used for TCR beta sequencing. Genomic DNA extraction from the blood cell samples was performed with the Qiagen DNeasy Blood Extraction Kit. The origin of this receptor is a man in his forties in good health and CMV-seropositive. Source material: PBMCs. Recombination joined TRBV5-4 with TRBJ2-3; 10 junctional bases match TRBD2. The nucleotide sequence reads as follows: TGTGCCAGCAGCTCTGCTAGCGGGAGTCGGGATACGCAGTATTTT. The encoded protein is CASSSASGSRDTQYF.